This T cell receptor beta chain was sequenced for a study of T cell repertoires in cytomegalovirus infection. The overall study: Signatures in public TCR beta sequences pointed to both CMV infection and matching HLA type.

TCRdb processed the reads anew with MiXCR; each CDR3 protein has one entry. The table has 310,000 or so distinct CDR3 sequences, around 10% seen once. This clonotype has more than one count but fewer than ten. What it recognizes is unknown. Points from the study as a whole: HLA-C-restricted CMV-specific TCR beta clonotypes were dominant in the ex vivo response. Individuals carrying CMV plus the relevant HLA were identified by cumulative frequency of public TCR beta families.

The CDR3 extends over 11 amino acids. Between the trimmed V and J ends, which lost 5 bases and 1 base, there was a span of 6 bases. The germline gives CDR1 SQVTM, CDR2 ANQGSEA. This receptor was taken from a human donor in good health (CMV status not recorded). Some clones in this sample may be carry-over from other donors' samples. The chain uses TRBV29-1 and TRBJ2-7, with D unclear. Sequencing was carried out using PBMCs. The CDR3 is CSVLGSYEQYF. The CDR3 bases are TGCAGCGTTTTAGGATCCTACGAGCAGTACTTC.